A single sample is the source of the 26 T cell receptor beta chains below, sequenced in a study. One entry per CDR3 protein results from TCRdb running MiXCR on the 5' RACE reads. There are thousands of distinct CDR3 sequences in the sample; more than 50% occur only once, and 4.1% lies in the top ten. Sequenced material: tumor-infiltrating memory CD4+ T cells sorted from the breast tumor. Indicated subset: memory CD4+ T cells, CD4+CD45RO+CD25-. The receptor set was obtained from a female donor with breast cancer.

The chain combines TRBV20-1 with TRBJ1-1; D remains unclear. The CDR3 covers 14 residues. V lost 0 bases and J 3 bases, leaving 11 bases between the germline ends. The germline CDR1 and CDR2 sequences are DFQATT and SNEGSKA (reference sequence). DNA for the CDR3: TGCAGTGCTAGAGACCCACTTAGGGACACTGAAGCTTTCTTT. This codes for CSARDPLRDTEAFF.

The V call is TRBV7-9, the J call TRBJ1-1, with D possibly matching TRBD1 (5 bases). The CDR3 consists of 15 residues. Trimming took off 0 bases at V and 1 base at J, with 9 bases between the two ends. Germline CDR1 and CDR2: SEHNR and FQNEAQ (reference sequence). The CDR3 loop is CASSLARGENTEAFF. CDR3 bases: TGTGCCAGCAGCTTAGCCCGGGGGGAGAACACTGAAGCTTTCTTT. The full variable domain, in which reference TRBV7-9 and TRBJ1-1 provide the parts outside the CDR3, is DTGVSQNPRHKITKRGQNVTFRCDPISEHNRLYWYRQTLGQGPEFLTYFQNEAQLEKSRLLSDRFSAERPKGSFSTLEIQRTEQGDSAMYLCASSLARGENTEAFFGQGTRLTVV.

Regarding this clonotype: Given a much more abundant clone one base away, this may be a read error. J is TRBJ1-5 and V is TRBV12-2; whether TRBD1, the table's D call, matches the DNA was not checked. TRBV12-2 is a known pseudogene. The CDR3 is 15 residues long. The CDR3 DNA reads TGTACAAGTCGCTTATCGGCACAGGGTAATCAGCCCCAGCATTTT. It specifies CTSRLSAQGNQPQHF.

This clonotype was found a few times. The V and J genes are TRBV4-2 and TRBJ2-5; 11 bases line up with TRBD2. Germline V gene lookup returns CDR1 LGHNA and CDR2 YNFKEQ. The CDR3 extends over 18 amino acids. J gave up 2 bases and V 0 bases, and 8 bases lay outside the gene matches. The CDR3 DNA sequence: TGTGCCAGCAGCCAAGACCTAGCGGGGGGCGCTGTTCAAGAGACCCAGTACTTC. It is translated as CASSQDLAGGAVQETQYF.

The chain employs TRBV5-1 and TRBJ2-7; no reliable D call. CDR1 is SGHRS, CDR2 YFSETQ, per germline. CDR3 length: 11 amino acids. Trimming took off 3 bases at V and 3 bases at J, with 4 bases between the two ends. The CDR3 sequence: CASSYGYEQYF. DNA for the CDR3: TGCGCCAGCAGCTACGGCTACGAGCAGTACTTC.

The chain combines TRBV12-3 or TRBV12-4 with TRBJ2-5; D gene uncertain. There are 13 residues in the CDR3. Trimming took off 3 bases at V and 2 bases at J, with 7 bases between the two ends. The CDR3 region is CASSFTDQETQYF. The DNA for the CDR3 is TGTGCCAGCAGTTTTACCGATCAAGAGACCCAGTACTTC.

This chain uses TRBV7-2 with TRBJ2-7; D is possibly TRBD1 or TRBD2 (6 bases each). Trimming pared 5 bases from V and 6 bases from J, leaving 14 bases between. The CDR3 totals 13 residues. CDR1 SGHTA and CDR2 FQGNSA come from the germline V gene. The CDR3 DNA follows: TGTGCCAGCAGCAGAGGGGGAGCGGGCGAGCAGTACTTC. It encodes CASSRGGAGEQYF.

The J gene is TRBJ2-5, the V gene TRBV11-2; no reliable D call. The germline CDR1 and CDR2 sequences are SGHAT and FQNNGV. Trimming cost V 3 bases and J 4 bases, with 12 bases left between them. CDR3 length: 14 residues. The CDR3: CASSLRQVGETQYF. As DNA, the CDR3 is TGTGCCAGCAGCTTGAGGCAGGTGGGAGAGACCCAGTACTTC.

Comment on this clonotype: Germline and junction disagree at one end, which may indicate a read error. The V call is TRBV7-3, the J call TRBJ1-2; TRBD1 might be the D (5 bases). Germline CDR1 and CDR2: SGHTA and FQGTGA. The CDR3 has 16 residues. The DNA for the CDR3 is TGTGCCAGCAGCTTACGCGGGGGGATGAGTCCCTATGGCTACACCTTT. It codes for CASSLRGGMSPYGYTF. The full variable domain, in which reference TRBV7-3 and TRBJ1-2 provide the parts outside the CDR3, is GAGVSQTPSNKVTEKGKYVELRCDPISGHTALYWYRQSLGQGPEFLIYFQGTGAADDSGLPNDRFFAVRPEGSVSTLKIQRTERGDSAVYLCASSLRGGMSPYGYTFGSGTRLTVV.

This clonotype was seen just once. The rearrangement uses TRBV7-6 and TRBJ2-1; no clear D. The V gene's germline CDR1 is SGHVS and CDR2 FNYEAQ. The CDR3 extends over 14 amino acids. Trimming shortened V by 4 bases and J by 3 bases, and 10 bases separated the two germline ends. The CDR3 spells CASSSPGGYNEQFF. The CDR3 bases are TGTGCCAGCAGCTCTCCAGGTGGCTACAATGAGCAGTTCTTC.

This clonotype was observed a single time. J is TRBJ1-4 and V is TRBV5-1; D gene uncertain. Germline V gene sequence: CDR1 SGHRS, CDR2 YFSETQ. Trimming stripped 5 bases from V and 2 bases from J, with 13 bases between. The CDR3 contains 15 residues. CDR3 loop: CASRGTVGTNEKLFF. CDR3 coding DNA: TGCGCCAGCAGGGGTACGGTAGGGACTAATGAAAAACTGTTTTTT.

The table lists this clonotype with a few counts. The V call is TRBV7-2, the J call TRBJ1-1; D is ambiguous. There are 13 residues in the CDR3. The V and J ends lost 2 bases and 0 bases respectively, with 4 bases between them. Germline loops: CDR1 SGHTA, CDR2 FQGNSA. The CDR3 DNA is TGTGCCAGCAGCTTATCAGTGAACACTGAAGCTTTCTTT. Translated: CASSLSVNTEAFF. Together with reference TRBV7-2 and TRBJ1-1, the CDR3 gives the full variable domain: GAGVSQSPSNKVTEKGKDVELRCDPISGHTALYWYRQSLGQGLEFLIYFQGNSAPDKSGLPSDRFSAERTGGSVSTLTIQRTQQEDSAVYLCASSLSVNTEAFFGQGTRLTVV.

The CDR3 DNA is TGCAGTGCTAGTGAACAGGGGGCGAGCAATCAGCCCCAGCATTTT. Translated: CSASEQGASNQPQHF. This chain uses TRBV20-1 with TRBJ1-5; 9 nucleotides match TRBD1. The trim removed 3 bases at V and 1 base at J, leaving 4 bases unmatched. The germline CDR1 and CDR2 sequences are DFQATT and SNEGSKA (reference sequence). This CDR3 spans 15 amino acids.

The chain has TRBV9 and TRBJ1-5; D is unclear. Germline loops: CDR1 SGDLS, CDR2 YYNGEE. V lost 1 base and J lost 7, with 9 bases in between. The CDR3 sequence is 13 residues long. The CDR3 is CASSVLPGQPQHF. DNA of the CDR3: TGTGCCAGCAGCGTACTTCCGGGGCAGCCCCAGCATTTT.

The V call is TRBV5-1, the J call TRBJ2-4; perhaps TRBD2 as D (6 bases). CDR1 is SGHRS and CDR2 is YFSETQ in the germline V gene. The CDR3 is made up of 13 amino acids. Trimming took off 7 bases at V and 6 bases at J, with 14 bases between the two ends. CDR3 sequence reads: CASGGDLSNIQYF. The DNA for the CDR3 is TGCGCCAGCGGAGGGGACTTATCAAACATTCAGTACTTC.

The chain joins TRBV7-2 to TRBJ2-7; D might be TRBD2 (5 bases). Germline loops: CDR1 SGHTA, CDR2 FQGNSA. This CDR3 region has 13 residues. Trimming shortened V by 5 bases and J by 10 bases, and 18 bases separated the two germline ends. CDR3 protein: CASSPVEEGRQYF. Written as DNA, the CDR3 is TGTGCCAGCAGCCCAGTGGAGGAAGGGAGACAGTACTTC.

V is TRBV7-2 and J is TRBJ2-1; no clear D gene. Germline-derived CDR1 and CDR2 are SGHTA and FQGNSA. This CDR3 has 14 amino acids. Trimming cost V 2 bases and J 8 bases, with 13 bases left between them. The CDR3 DNA follows: TGTGCCAGCAGCTTACTTCTGGGAAGTGATGAGCAGTTCTTC. Translating it yields CASSLLLGSDEQFF.

Details on this clonotype: The junction shows a germline mismatch at one end, possibly a read error. V gene TRBV7-7 combines with J gene TRBJ1-1; D unclear. The CDR3 is made up of 10 amino acids. Per germline, CDR1 SSHAT and CDR2 FNYEAQ (reference sequence). CDR3 coding DNA: TGTGCTTCGGTGAACTCTGAAGCTTTCTTT. Amino acid sequence: CASVNSEAFF.

The gene calls are TRBV12-3 or TRBV12-4 and TRBJ2-4; D not certain. Trimming removed 5 bases from V and 7 bases from J, with 12 bases in between. The CDR3 is 13 amino acids. The CDR3 DNA reads TGTGCCAGCAGTACGAGTCTGCGGAACATTCAGTACTTC. Amino acids: CASSTSLRNIQYF.

CDR3 amino acids: CASGRGALHEQFF. The CDR3 DNA is TGCGCCAGCGGGAGGGGGGCCCTACATGAGCAGTTCTTC. This chain uses TRBV5-1 with TRBJ2-1; D is possibly TRBD2 (7 bases). V lost 7 bases to trimming and J lost 8 bases, with 16 bases between them. Germline CDR1 is SGHRS and CDR2 is YFSETQ. CDR3 length: 13 amino acids.

Turning to this clonotype: At one end the junction does not follow the germline gene, possibly because of a read error. The V and J genes are TRBV5-1 and TRBJ2-3, with TRBD1 identical over 9 bases. Germline V CDR1 and CDR2: SGHRS, YFSETQ. The CDR3 covers 15 residues. CDR3 loop: CASSLGQGLRDSQYF. The CDR3 nucleotides are TGCGCCAGCAGCCTGGGACAGGGATTGAGAGATTCGCAGTATTTT.

The chain couples TRBV7-9 to TRBJ2-3, with 13 bases identical to TRBD2. Germline V gene sequence: CDR1 SEHNR, CDR2 FQNEAQ (reference sequence). The CDR3 contains 16 residues. The ends lost 3 bases at V and 2 bases at J; junction bases unmatched: 2. In nucleotides, the CDR3 is TGTGCCAGCAGCTTGACTAGCGGGAGGCCCACAGATACGCAGTATTTT. This gives the protein CASSLTSGRPTDTQYF.

This sequence joins TRBV20-1 and TRBJ2-7; 9 nucleotides line up with TRBD1. This CDR3 is built from 17 residues. Trimming took 1 base from V and 0 from J; bases not matched to a gene: 10. Germline V gene lookup returns CDR1 DFQATT and CDR2 SNEGSKA (reference sequence). The CDR3 spells CSARVRDRDGYSYEQYF. Written as DNA, the CDR3 is TGCAGTGCTAGAGTCCGGGACAGGGATGGGTACTCCTACGAGCAGTACTTC.

V is TRBV5-1 and J is TRBJ1-1, with 8 positions matching TRBD1. Germline trimming cut 4 bases from V and 6 bases from J; bases unmatched to any gene: 5. The CDR3 is 13 residues long. CDR1 and CDR2 from the germline V gene are SGHRS and YFSETQ. The CDR3 sequence is CASSTQGASEAFF. CDR3 nucleotides: TGCGCCAGCAGCACTCAGGGGGCATCTGAAGCTTTCTTT.

J is TRBJ2-1 and V is TRBV5-1, with 10 nucleotides matching TRBD2. CDR3 length: 15 residues. Losses at the gene ends were 0 bases for V and 8 bases for J; bases not matched to a gene: 5. The germline V gene has CDR1 SGHRS and CDR2 YFSETQ. In DNA form, the CDR3 reads TGCGCCAGCAGCTTGGAAGCGGGAGGGTTTTATGAGCAGTTCTTC. Translating gives CASSLEAGGFYEQFF.

The V call is TRBV6-5, the J call TRBJ1-2, with D possibly matching TRBD1 (5 bases). There are 12 residues in the CDR3. V was trimmed by 6 bases and J by 7 bases, leaving 12 bases between them. Germline CDR1 MNHEY, CDR2 SVGAGI. The CDR3 is CASRPTQGGYTF. CDR3 coding DNA: TGTGCCAGCAGGCCTACCCAGGGTGGCTACACCTTC.